These 27 T cell receptor beta chains came from one sample sequenced in a study of blood T cell repertoires in COVID-19. Assay: immunoSEQ multiplex PCR; the TCRdb copy retains only in-frame clones and omits some. The sample holds 110,000 to 150,000 clones, 81% seen once. Material for sequencing was peripheral blood. The receptors shown here come from a human donor in a cohort sampled during active COVID-19.

V gene TRBV18 combines with J gene TRBJ2-1, with 8 nucleotides matching TRBD2. The CDR3 spans 16 residues. Germline CDR1 KGHSH, CDR2 LQKENI. V was clipped by 5 bases and J by 4 bases; unmatched bases: 10. The CDR3 here is CASSFQAGASYNEQFF. For the CDR3, the DNA is TGTGCCAGCTCATTTCAAGCGGGAGCGAGTTACAATGAGCAGTTCTTC.

This chain connects TRBV9 to TRBJ2-7; D ambiguous. V gave up 3 bases and J gave up 6 bases, with 19 bases separating them. The CDR3 covers 15 residues. Looked up from germline, CDR1 is SGDLS and CDR2 is YYNGEE. CDR3 DNA sequence: TGTGCCAGCAGCGCCACGGAGATCCCTAATCGCGAGCAGTACTTC. Protein product: CASSATEIPNREQYF.

The chain recombines TRBV3-1 (or the pseudogene TRBV3-2) with TRBJ1-2; TRBD1 matches 9 bases. The trim removed 3 bases at V and 4 bases at J, leaving 6 bases unmatched. Germline CDR1 LGHDT, CDR2 YNNKEL (reference sequence). The CDR3 consists of 15 residues. DNA of the CDR3: TGTGCCAGCAGCCAGGGGGACAGGGTATCCTATGGCTACACCTTC. Translated: CASSQGDRVSYGYTF.

The V and J genes are TRBV28 and TRBJ1-1, with a possible D match to TRBD1 (6 bases). The CDR3 loop spans 11 amino acids. Germline CDR1 reads MDHEN; CDR2 reads SYDVKM. CDR3 residues: CATGTGTEAFF. In DNA form, the CDR3 reads TGTGCAACAGGGACGGGAACTGAAGCTTTCTTT.

In its sample, this clone was seen a few times. The CDR3: CASSLVTGGTQYF. The CDR3 DNA is TGTGCCAGCAGCTTAGTCACTGGCGGGACCCAGTACTTC. This chain uses TRBV7-3 with TRBJ2-5; D is ambiguous. Trimming removed 2 bases at V and 7 bases at J, with 11 bases between. CDR1 is SGHTA and CDR2 is FQGTGA in the germline V gene. CDR3 length equals 13 residues.

V and J are TRBV28 and TRBJ2-7; 8 bases fit TRBD2. Germline values: CDR1 MDHEN, CDR2 SYDVKM. This CDR3 contains 13 residues. J lost 1 base, V lost 6 bases, and 2 bases had no gene match. The CDR3 is CASRLADSYEQYF. Written as DNA, the CDR3 is TGTGCCAGCAGACTAGCGGATTCCTACGAGCAGTACTTC.

The chain couples TRBV6-1 to TRBJ2-7; 8 bases align to TRBD1. The CDR3 is 15 residues long. Germline V gene sequence: CDR1 MNHNS, CDR2 SASEGT. V was clipped by 3 bases and J by 3 bases; unmatched bases: 7. The CDR3 bases are TGTGCCAGCAGTGAGCCAGGGGGCCTGAACTACGAGCAGTACTTC. Protein: CASSEPGGLNYEQYF.

The chain links TRBV5-1 to TRBJ1-6; 7 bases are a match to TRBD1. V shed 0 bases and J 7 bases; nucleotides not matched to a gene: 4. CDR3 length: 15 amino acids. Germline CDR1 and CDR2: SGHRS and YFSETQ. The CDR3 sequence is CASSLGQGGNSPLHF. In DNA, the CDR3 is TGCGCCAGCAGCTTGGGACAGGGTGGGAATTCACCCCTCCACTTT. Looking up the rest from reference TRBV5-1 and TRBJ1-6 gives the full variable domain: KAGVTQTPRYLIKTRGQQVTLSCSPISGHRSVSWYQQTPGQGLQFLFEYFSETQRNKGNFPGRFSGRQFSNSRSEMNVSTLELGDSALYLCASSLGQGGNSPLHFGNGTRLTVT.

This chain connects TRBV27 to TRBJ1-6; 11 bases align to TRBD1. The CDR3 loop spans 20 amino acids. V lost 6 bases to trimming and J lost 2 bases; unmatched junction nucleotides: 15. Germline lookup yields CDR1 MNHEY and CDR2 SMNVEV (reference sequence). The CDR3 protein is CASSQAGTGGWGTYNSPLHF. CDR3 coding DNA: TGTGCCAGCAGCCAAGCGGGGACAGGGGGATGGGGCACCTATAATTCACCCCTCCACTTT.

This chain connects TRBV24-1 to TRBJ1-4; 10 bases align to TRBD1. The germline CDR1 and CDR2 sequences are KGHDR and SFDVKD. The CDR3 covers 15 residues. V lost 7 bases to trimming and J lost 6 bases; unmatched junction nucleotides: 7. In DNA, the CDR3 is TGTGCCACCAGCCAGACCGGGACAGGGGATGAAAAACTGTTTTTT. Amino acids: CATSQTGTGDEKLFF.

J is TRBJ2-7 and V is TRBV11-2; 7 bases line up with TRBD2. Germline V gene sequence: CDR1 SGHAT, CDR2 FQNNGV. After removal of 3 bases from V and 2 bases from J, the junction contained 7 bases not matched to a gene. CDR3 length: 15 residues. CDR3: CASSLVGGGPYEQYF. The DNA for the CDR3 is TGTGCCAGCAGCTTGGTTGGGGGAGGGCCCTACGAGCAGTACTTC.

The chain uses TRBV21-1 and TRBJ2-2; the D call of TRBD2 is as the table states it, not checked on the DNA. TRBV21-1 represents a pseudogene. The CDR3 length is 18 residues. CDR3 sequence reads: CATSPSGTSGENTGELFF. The CDR3, as DNA: TGTGCCACCTCCCCCTCCGGGACTAGCGGGGAGAACACCGGGGAGCTGTTTTTT.

The V and J genes are TRBV28 and TRBJ2-6; no definite D call. The V end lost 11 bases, the J end lost 0 bases, and 5 bases lay between the germline ends. Germline V CDR1 and CDR2: MDHEN, SYDVKM. The CDR3 sequence is 12 residues long. DNA for the CDR3: TGTGCCTCGAGCTCTGGGGCCAACGTCCTGACTTTC. It yields the protein CASSSGANVLTF.

V gene TRBV5-5 combines with J gene TRBJ1-1; weak D call: TRBD1 (5 bases). CDR3 length: 14 residues. From germline, CDR1 is SGHKS and CDR2 YYEKEE (reference sequence). With 0 bases removed from V and 7 bases from J, the gap between germline ends came to 13 bases. The CDR3 DNA follows: TGTGCCAGCAGCTTGGAGGGGATTTTTGTTGAAGCTTTCTTT. This sequence encodes CASSLEGIFVEAFF.

The chain has TRBV5-1 and TRBJ2-7, with D hard to call. In germline, CDR1 is SGHRS, CDR2 YFSETQ. V dropped 1 base and J dropped 3 bases, with 8 bases sitting between them. The CDR3 is 13 residues long. As DNA, the CDR3 is TGCGCCAGCAGCTTGTTCACAGACTACGAGCAGTACTTC. Translation: CASSLFTDYEQYF.

The CDR3 sequence is CASSLPGTLSYEQYF. The DNA for the CDR3 is TGTGCCAGCAGTTTACCCGGGACTCTCTCCTACGAGCAGTACTTC. The gene calls are TRBV28 and TRBJ2-7, with D possibly matching TRBD2 (6 bases). Deletions cut 2 bases from V and 0 bases from J, with 11 bases between. The CDR3 totals 15 residues. Per the germline V gene, CDR1 is MDHEN and CDR2 is SYDVKM.

The V call is TRBV6-4, the J call TRBJ2-1, with a weak D call TRBD2 (5 bases). Trimming removed 6 bases at V and 7 bases at J, with 19 bases between. This CDR3 is built from 15 residues. Germline V CDR1 and CDR2: MRHNA, SNTAGT. In nucleotides, the CDR3 is TGTGCCAGCAGCCGGATTGTAGCGACGGGGAATGAGCAGTTCTTC. Amino acid sequence: CASSRIVATGNEQFF.

The chain links TRBV28 to TRBJ1-6; tentative D call: TRBD1 (6 bases). The CDR3 has 14 amino acids. CDR1 is MDHEN, CDR2 SYDVKM, per germline. V was shortened by 3 bases and J by 10 bases, with 13 bases between the two germline ends. CDR3 in amino acids: CASSLPSRGSPLHF. The DNA of the CDR3 is TGTGCCAGCAGTTTGCCTTCAAGGGGGTCACCCCTCCACTTT.

The chain links TRBV3-1 (or the pseudogene TRBV3-2) to TRBJ1-2; TRBD1 matches at 8 bases. J gave up 7 bases and V 0 bases, and 7 bases lay outside the gene matches. The CDR3 covers 15 residues. The germline CDR1 and CDR2 sequences are LGHDT and YNNKEL (reference sequence). For the CDR3, the DNA is TGTGCCAGCAGCCAAGATCGAGGACAGGGTGGTGGCTACACCTTC. Translating it yields CASSQDRGQGGGYTF.

The chain uses TRBV13 and TRBJ2-1; 8 positions agree with TRBD1. Germline V CDR1 and CDR2: PRHDT, FYEKMQ (reference sequence). V shed 4 bases, J shed 9 bases, and the junction held 5 bases outside the gene matches. The CDR3 spans 13 residues. CDR3 loop: CASSSDRGGEQFF. DNA for the CDR3: TGTGCCAGCAGCTCTGACAGGGGCGGTGAGCAGTTCTTC. Looking up the rest from reference TRBV13 and TRBJ2-1 gives the full variable domain: AAGVIQSPRHLIKEKRETATLKCYPIPRHDTVYWYQQGPGQDPQFLISFYEKMQSDKGSIPDRFSAQQFSDYHSELNMSSLELGDSALYFCASSSDRGGEQFFGPGTRLTVL.

V and J are TRBV4-1 and TRBJ2-6, with 8 nucleotides matching TRBD1. V trimming: 5 bases; J trimming: 0 bases; junction bases outside the gene matches: 3. The CDR3 has 16 residues. Per germline, CDR1 MGHRA and CDR2 YSYEKL. CDR3 DNA sequence: TGCGCCAGCAGCAGGACAGGGCTCTCTGGGGCCAACGTCCTGACTTTC. It specifies CASSRTGLSGANVLTF.

J is TRBJ2-7 and V is TRBV28; tentative D call: TRBD1 (6 bases). V was clipped by 3 bases and J by 4 bases, with 22 bases between them. The CDR3 runs to 17 residues. CDR1 is MDHEN, CDR2 SYDVKM, per germline. The CDR3 DNA sequence: TGTGCCAGCAGTTTGCTTTCGGACAGCCTTTTAATGTACGAGCAGTACTTC. Protein: CASSLLSDSLLMYEQYF.

This clone was found once. The chain carries TRBV4-3 and TRBJ2-5; D ambiguous. Germline CDR1 reads LGHNA; CDR2 reads YSLEER. The length of the CDR3 is 14 residues. The V end lost 1 base, the J end lost 2 bases, and 8 bases lay between the germline ends. The CDR3 loop reads CASSQVGTQETQYF. In DNA form, the CDR3 reads TGCGCCAGCAGCCAAGTGGGCACACAAGAGACCCAGTACTTC.

This clone was recorded a few times. The V gene is TRBV12-3 or TRBV12-4, the J gene TRBJ2-7, with a possible D match to TRBD1 (7 bases). The V and J ends lost 7 bases and 4 bases respectively, with 14 bases between them. The CDR3 runs 13 residues. Here the CDR3 DNA reads TGTGCCAGCAAACGACAGGGACTTTACGAGCAGTACTTC. Translating gives CASKRQGLYEQYF.

The J gene is TRBJ2-5, the V gene TRBV24-1; a weak D match, TRBD2 (6 bases). Germline values: CDR1 KGHDR, CDR2 SFDVKD. V was pared by 9 bases and J by 1 base, with 20 bases between. The CDR3 runs to 16 residues. CDR3 protein: CATASGVVLSQETQYF. The CDR3 DNA sequence: TGTGCCACCGCGTCGGGAGTCGTACTGAGCCAAGAGACCCAGTACTTC.

The CDR3, as DNA: TGTGCCAGCAGCTCTCCCGGGTCCCACTACACAGATACGCAGTATTTT. It codes for CASSSPGSHYTDTQYF. The V and J genes are TRBV7-2 and TRBJ2-3, with no clear D. Germline CDR1 is SGHTA and CDR2 is FQGNSA. V was pared by 4 bases and J by 2 bases, with 16 bases between. This CDR3 has 16 amino acids.

This clone came up once. J is TRBJ2-7 and V is TRBV28, with D perhaps matching TRBD2 (5 bases). Germline CDR1 MDHEN, CDR2 SYDVKM. This CDR3 has 15 amino acids. V lost 5 bases, J lost 0 bases, and 14 bases lay in between. Here the CDR3 DNA reads TGTGCCAGCAGTCCCCTAGATAGCGCCTCCTACGAGCAGTACTTC. It encodes CASSPLDSASYEQYF. Variable domain in full (rest from reference TRBV28 and TRBJ2-7): DVKVTQSSRYLVKRTGEKVFLECVQDMDHENMFWYRQDPGLGLRLIYFSYDVKMKEKGDIPEGYSVSREKKERFSLILESASTNQTSMYLCASSPLDSASYEQYFGPGTRLTVT.